What follows are 28 T cell receptor beta chains derived from one specimen sequenced in a study of T cell clones after liver transplantation. The repertoire was sequenced with immunoSEQ multiplex PCR; TCRdb's copy has only in-frame clones and lacks some. The sample shows fewer than 85,000 clones, about four fifths of them seen only once. The sample consisted of CD4+ T cells from blood, taken 12 months after liver transplant. Every receptor here comes from a human patient who received a liver transplant. Some T cells here may be from the graft donor.

The chain combines TRBV14 with TRBJ2-1; D is ambiguous. Per germline, CDR1 SGHDN and CDR2 FVKESK. The CDR3 length is 16 residues. V shed 0 bases and J shed 6 bases, with 15 bases lying between them. The chain's CDR3 is CASSQEQSLRGNEQFF. CDR3 coding DNA: TGTGCCAGCAGCCAAGAGCAGAGTCTTCGTGGCAATGAGCAGTTCTTC.

This clone was recorded many times. The chain has TRBV7-2 and TRBJ2-1, with a tentative D call TRBD2 (6 bases). V lost 0 bases and J lost 7, with 10 bases in between. Germline assignment: CDR1 SGHTA and CDR2 FQGNSA. There are 14 residues in the CDR3. Written as DNA, the CDR3 is TGTGCCAGCAGCTTAGCGGGAGGCCCTAATGAGCAGTTCTTC. Its translation: CASSLAGGPNEQFF.

The chain has TRBV4-1 and TRBJ2-3; TRBD2 aligns across 9 bases. The CDR3 is made up of 16 amino acids. Trimming at V came to 4 bases and at J to 4 bases, leaving 9 bases not matched to a gene. Germline CDR1 and CDR2: MGHRA and YSYEKL. The CDR3 is CASSPMGLAGSDTQYF. CDR3 DNA sequence: TGCGCCAGCAGCCCCATGGGACTAGCAGGGTCAGATACGCAGTATTTT.

This chain uses TRBV6-1 with TRBJ1-3; TRBD1 aligns across 7 bases. The trim removed 8 bases at V and 0 bases at J, leaving 4 bases unmatched. Germline V gives CDR1 MNHNS, CDR2 SASEGT. CDR3 length: 14 residues. The CDR3 DNA sequence: TGTGCCAGCGGGACAGTTCACTCTGGAAACACCATATATTTT. It codes for CASGTVHSGNTIYF.

The rearrangement links TRBV28 to TRBJ1-2; D gene uncertain. The CDR3 totals 15 residues. Germline lookup yields CDR1 MDHEN and CDR2 SYDVKM. V lost 5 bases to trimming and J lost 2 bases, with 15 bases between them. The CDR3 is CASSPTLTRNYGYTF. CDR3 in DNA: TGTGCCAGCAGTCCTACCCTAACAAGAAACTATGGCTACACCTTC.

This clone was seen only once. This sequence joins TRBV4-2 and TRBJ2-5; either TRBD1 or TRBD2 may fit D (5 bases each). CDR1 and CDR2 (germline): LGHNA, YNFKEQ. The CDR3 is 13 residues long. The V end lost 0 bases, the J end lost 5 bases, and 7 bases lay between the germline ends. The CDR3 bases are TGTGCCAGCAGCCAAGACTGGGGGGAGACCCAGTACTTC. Residues: CASSQDWGETQYF.

V usage is TRBV7-8 and J usage is TRBJ2-6; D perhaps matches TRBD1 (6 bases). The V gene's germline CDR1 is SGHVS and CDR2 FQNEAQ. This CDR3 has 18 amino acids. With 4 bases removed from V and 1 base from J, the gap between germline ends came to 17 bases. CDR3: CASSSRTAYPSGANVLTF. CDR3 sequence (DNA): TGTGCCAGCAGCTCTAGGACAGCCTACCCGTCTGGGGCCAACGTCCTGACTTTC.

The V and J genes are TRBV18 and TRBJ1-1; D not certain. The CDR3 loop spans 12 amino acids. V shed 2 bases and J shed 8 bases, with 9 bases lying between them. The germline V gene encodes CDR1 KGHSH and CDR2 LQKENI. CDR3 in DNA: TGTGCCAGCTCACCAGGGCGTCACGAAGCTTTCTTT. Translated: CASSPGRHEAFF.

The J gene is TRBJ2-5, the V gene TRBV4-1; 12 nucleotides align to TRBD2. V lost 0 bases, J lost 5 bases, and 10 bases stayed unmatched. Germline CDR1 is MGHRA and CDR2 is YSYEKL. The length of the CDR3 is 18 residues. The CDR3 nucleotides read TGCGCCAGCAGCCAAGATATAGCGGCTAGCGGGAGGGGCGAGACCCAGTACTTC. Protein product: CASSQDIAASGRGETQYF.

This chain connects TRBV7-2 to TRBJ2-7; TRBD1 matches 8 bases. CDR3 length: 12 residues. Germline V gene lookup returns CDR1 SGHTA and CDR2 FQGNSA. Trimming removed 4 bases from V and 6 bases from J; junction bases left unmatched: 2. The CDR3 reads CASSSTGGEQYF. In nucleotides, the CDR3 is TGTGCCAGCAGCTCAACAGGGGGCGAGCAGTACTTC.

The CDR3 nucleotides are TGCGCCAGCAGTGAGTCGAGCAAAAACATTCAGTACTTC. This sequence encodes CASSESSKNIQYF. The rearrangement links TRBV10-1 to TRBJ2-4; no clear D. The germline V gene has CDR1 WNHNN and CDR2 SYGVQD (reference sequence). V dropped 0 bases and J dropped 3 bases, with 3 bases sitting between them. This CDR3 is built from 13 residues.

The gene calls are TRBV18 and TRBJ1-1; 7 nucleotides match TRBD1. Germline V gene data show CDR1 as KGHSH and CDR2 as LQKENI. This CDR3 has 16 residues. J lost 3 bases, V lost 3 bases, and 10 bases had no gene match. The CDR3 loop is CASSPLRQGRDTEAFF. The CDR3 DNA follows: TGTGCCAGCTCACCGCTTCGACAGGGAAGGGACACTGAAGCTTTCTTT. The full variable domain, with the rest looked up from reference TRBV18 and TRBJ1-1, is NAGVMQNPRHLVRRRGQEARLRCSPMKGHSHVYWYRQLPEEGLKFMVYLQKENIIDESGMPKERFSAEFPKEGPSILRIQQVVRGDSAAYFCASSPLRQGRDTEAFFGQGTRLTVV.

J is TRBJ2-7 and V is TRBV19; 9 bases agree with TRBD2. The junction had 8 bases not matched to a gene; V was cut back by 5 bases and J by 0 bases. This CDR3 spans 16 amino acids. The germline gives CDR1 LNHDA, CDR2 SQIVND (reference sequence). The CDR3 DNA sequence: TGTGCCAGTAGTCCGGCTAGCGGGGCCAGCTCCTACGAGCAGTACTTC. Protein: CASSPASGASSYEQYF.

This rearrangement joins TRBV5-1 to TRBJ1-1; D is unclear. The germline V gene encodes CDR1 SGHRS and CDR2 YFSETQ. The CDR3 contains 14 residues. V lost 2 bases, J lost 4 bases, and 12 bases lay in between. CDR3 DNA sequence: TGCGCCAGCAGCTTTGAGGGTAGAGCCACTGAAGCTTTCTTT. The encoded protein is CASSFEGRATEAFF.

This chain links TRBV2 with TRBJ2-1, with TRBD2 matching over 12 bases. The V gene's germline CDR1 is SNHLY and CDR2 FYNNEI. The trim removed 7 bases at V and 11 bases at J, leaving 15 bases unmatched. This CDR3 is built from 16 residues. The CDR3 here is CASTSSWASGRGKQFF. The DNA of the CDR3 is TGTGCCAGCACGAGTAGCTGGGCTAGCGGGAGGGGGAAGCAGTTCTTC.

V is TRBV6-6 and J is TRBJ1-1; D ambiguous. Trimming shortened V by 3 bases and J by 1 base, and 15 bases separated the two germline ends. This CDR3 contains 16 residues. Germline CDR1 and CDR2: MNHNY and SVGAGI (reference sequence). The CDR3 loop reads CASSYLIWKGNTEAFF. CDR3 DNA sequence: TGTGCCAGCAGTTATCTTATCTGGAAGGGGAACACTGAAGCTTTCTTT.

The V call is TRBV6-1, the J call TRBJ2-3; no firm D call. The CDR3 totals 17 residues. The V gene lost 3 bases and the J gene lost 1 base, with 17 bases spanning the gap. CDR1 and CDR2 from the germline V gene are MNHNS and SASEGT. The CDR3 DNA is TGTGCCAGCAGTGAGCCCCTGACCGCCTGGCGCACAGATACGCAGTATTTT. Protein product: CASSEPLTAWRTDTQYF.

V and J are TRBV2 and TRBJ1-2, with 7 nucleotides matching TRBD1. Germline V gene sequence: CDR1 SNHLY, CDR2 FYNNEI. This CDR3 is 14 amino acids long. Unmatched junction bases numbered 9, after V lost 9 bases and J lost 2 bases. The CDR3 DNA sequence: TGTGCCAGAAGAAAACCGGGACAGAACTATGGCTACACCTTC. The encoded protein is CARRKPGQNYGYTF.

The rearrangement links TRBV29-1 to TRBJ2-7; the D gene is possibly TRBD2 (5 bases). The CDR3 totals 12 residues. Trimming pared 7 bases from V and 4 bases from J, leaving 14 bases between. The germline CDR1 and CDR2 sequences are SQVTM and ANQGSEA. CDR3 loop: CSATTSQYEQYF. The CDR3 region has the DNA TGCAGCGCTACAACTAGTCAGTACGAGCAGTACTTC.

The sample holds a few counts of this clone. The V call is TRBV7-2, the J call TRBJ2-5; 9 bases match TRBD2. CDR1 and CDR2 (germline): SGHTA, FQGNSA. This CDR3 has 17 amino acids. With V trimmed by 0 bases and J by 3 bases, 8 bases remained unmatched. CDR3 residues: CASSLAVISGRKETQYF. The CDR3 DNA reads as TGTGCCAGCAGCTTAGCCGTTATTAGCGGGAGAAAAGAGACCCAGTACTTC.

The V call is TRBV5-8, the J call TRBJ2-2, with 9 bases matching TRBD1. Germline trimming cut 2 bases from V and 3 bases from J; bases unmatched to any gene: 14. There are 19 residues in the CDR3. Germline V gene data show CDR1 as SGHTS and CDR2 as YDEGEE. In DNA form, the CDR3 reads TGTGCCAGCAGCTTATCTTCGTGGTTGGGGACAGGGTACACCGGGGAGCTGTTTTTT. Residues: CASSLSSWLGTGYTGELFF.

V is TRBV6-5 and J is TRBJ2-7; perhaps TRBD2 as D (7 bases). V was cut by 8 bases and J by 13 bases, with 24 bases left in between. The CDR3 runs 13 residues. Germline-derived CDR1 and CDR2 are MNHEY and SVGAGI. DNA of the CDR3: TGTGCCAGCTCCAATGGGGGGCTAGCGGATACCTACTTC. It translates to CASSNGGLADTYF.

The V gene is TRBV7-2, the J gene TRBJ1-2, with D possibly matching TRBD1 (6 bases). The CDR3 covers 14 residues. Trimming shortened V by 1 base and J by 8 bases, and 14 bases separated the two germline ends. Looked up from germline, CDR1 is SGHTA and CDR2 is FQGNSA. The DNA of the CDR3 is TGTGCCAGCAGCTTAGGCGGGCAGGGGATGGGCTACACCTTC. Its translation is CASSLGGQGMGYTF.

J is TRBJ2-3 and V is TRBV27; 8 nucleotides match TRBD2. The ends lost 1 base at V and 0 bases at J; junction bases unmatched: 6. The CDR3 length is 17 residues. CDR1 MNHEY and CDR2 SMNVEV come from the germline V gene (reference sequence). CDR3: CASSLLGTRVSTDTQYF. DNA for the CDR3: TGTGCCAGCAGTTTATTAGGGACTAGAGTTAGCACAGATACGCAGTATTTT.

J is TRBJ1-2 and V is TRBV6-5; D remains unclear. Germline V gene sequence: CDR1 MNHEY, CDR2 SVGAGI. Deletions cut 4 bases from V and 4 bases from J, with 10 bases between. The length of the CDR3 is 13 residues. The CDR3 nucleotides read TGTGCCAGCAGTTCTCAACCCAGCTATGGCTACACCTTC. This translates into CASSSQPSYGYTF.

The genes are TRBV7-9 and TRBJ2-3; D remains unclear. CDR1 SEHNR and CDR2 FQNEAQ come from the germline V gene (reference sequence). The CDR3 spans 15 residues. V gave up 1 base and J gave up 0 bases, with 8 bases separating them. DNA for the CDR3: TGTGCCAGCAGCTTAGATCCTGCTAGCACAGATACGCAGTATTTT. Translated: CASSLDPASTDTQYF.

The gene calls are TRBV11-3 and TRBJ2-1; D is perhaps TRBD2 (5 bases). Trimming pared 1 base from V and 6 bases from J, leaving 10 bases between. The CDR3 is 14 residues long. The germline V gene has CDR1 SGHNT and CDR2 YENEEA. Here the CDR3 reads CASSLGRPPNEQFF. CDR3 in DNA: TGTGCCAGCAGCTTAGGGAGGCCCCCCAATGAGCAGTTCTTC.

This clone was counted a few times. The chain joins TRBV5-1 to TRBJ1-2; TRBD1 aligns across 9 bases. This CDR3 contains 13 residues. V was clipped by 4 bases and J by 4 bases; unmatched bases: 2. Germline assignment: CDR1 SGHRS and CDR2 YFSETQ. CDR3 in amino acids: CASSRTGVYGYTF. The CDR3, as DNA: TGCGCCAGCAGCCGGACAGGGGTCTATGGCTACACCTTC.